This TCR beta chain is from a study of control samples from healthy donors and cancer patients (TCRdb year 2020). The germline V gene (reference sequence) yields SEHNR for CDR1 and FQNEAQ for CDR2. V ends up 2 bases short and J 6 bases short, with an unmatched junction base count of 13. The CDR3 holds 17 amino acids from the cysteine to the phenylalanine. Only the CDR3 region is kept as DNA, spanning 51 bases read in frame from base 1. For this clone: Its antigen remains undetermined. The record has no base qualities; no much larger clone is one base away.

To prepare the library, the immunoSEQ multiplex PCR assay was applied. TCRdb re-hosts the immuneACCESS table, in-frame sequences only. Its copies lack some clones; in the studies checked, an unresolved V gene accounts for under half of them, and the cause for the rest is not known. The sample includes about 70,000 clones, with roughly 93% observed a single time. 2.8% of the sample is taken by the ten largest. In this chain, TRBV7-9 is recombined with TRBJ2-1; TRBD1 aligns with 7 central bases. Sequenced input: blood. This sequence was found in a woman under 40 in good health. The base sequence is TGTGCCAGCAGCTTACCCCCCGGGTCCACAGGGGTCAATGAGCAGTTCTTC. Its amino acids are CASSLPPGSTGVNEQFF.